This T cell receptor (beta chain) was recovered during a study of shared clonotypes between healthy human individuals. Findings and limits, study-wide: Shared clonotypes: about 4.6% naive CD4, about 4% naive CD8, about 2.5% memory CD4, about 0.4% memory CD8. Larger estimated richness was generally recorded for naive subsets relative to memory subsets.

The germline V gene encodes CDR1 LNHNV and CDR2 YYDKDF (reference sequence). This CDR3 is 17 amino acids long. V was shortened by 0 bases and J by 1 base, with 12 bases between the two germline ends. CD4+ cells underwent separation, giving CD45RA+ naive and CD45RA-negative memory subsets. Libraries were prepared by immunoSEQ multiplex PCR; TCRdb keeps only in-frame clonotypes and omits some of them. Here the sample spans more than 2,000,000 clones, 85% to 95% being singletons. A note on this clone: Its antigen is unknown.

Sequenced input: naive CD4+ T cells from PBMCs. Indicated subset: CD45RA+ positively selected. The genes are TRBV15 and TRBJ2-2; maybe TRBD1 (5 bases). This TCR was recovered from a man in his late teens or twenties in good health. Some clones in this sample may be carry-over from other donors' samples. In DNA form, the CDR3 reads TGTGCCACCAGCAGAGATCTTGCAGGGTGGAACACCGGGGAGCTGTTTTTT. Its protein is CATSRDLAGWNTGELFF.